A single TCR beta chain is shown here with its context. These data are taken from a study of blood T cell repertoires in COVID-19. Background on the study: Researchers got acute and convalescent COVID-19 samples from the United States, Italy and Spain. From T cells, B-cell-depleted T cells, or PBMCs came the material, which was cDNA or gDNA.

Per the original data handling: Amplification of reference gene primers provided the estimated nucleated cell counts. Using immunoSEQ multiplex PCR, the repertoire was profiled, and TCRdb retains in-frame clones only, with some absent. That table furnishes V, J and clone size, whereas the DNA furnished D and trimming. This sample has under 150,000 clones, with approximately 86% found just once. Per germline, CDR1 SGDLS and CDR2 YYNGEE. V shed 3 bases and J shed 4 bases, with 20 bases lying between them. This CDR3 is 16 amino acids long. The sequencing input was peripheral blood. J is TRBJ2-7 and V is TRBV9, with a weak D call TRBD2 (6 bases). The TCR originated in a woman between 45 and 60 years old who had recovered from COVID-19. CDR3: CASSGTSGGTYYEQYF. For the CDR3, the DNA is TGTGCCAGCAGCGGAACGTCCGGAGGGACTTATTACGAGCAGTACTTC.